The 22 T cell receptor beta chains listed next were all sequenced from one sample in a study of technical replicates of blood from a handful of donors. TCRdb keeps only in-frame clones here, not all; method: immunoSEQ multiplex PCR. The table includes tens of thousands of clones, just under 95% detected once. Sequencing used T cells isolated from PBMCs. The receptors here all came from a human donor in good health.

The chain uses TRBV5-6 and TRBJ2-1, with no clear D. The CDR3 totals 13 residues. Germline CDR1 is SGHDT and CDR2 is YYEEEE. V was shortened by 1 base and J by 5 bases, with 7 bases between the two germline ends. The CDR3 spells CASSLMTDNEQFF. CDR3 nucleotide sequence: TGTGCCAGCAGCTTGATGACTGACAATGAGCAGTTCTTC.

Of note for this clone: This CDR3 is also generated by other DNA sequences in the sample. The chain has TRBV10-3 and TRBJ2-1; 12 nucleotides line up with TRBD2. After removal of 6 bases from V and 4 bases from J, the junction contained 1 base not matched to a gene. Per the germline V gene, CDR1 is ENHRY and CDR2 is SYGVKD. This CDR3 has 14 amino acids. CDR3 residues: CAISGTSGYNEQFF. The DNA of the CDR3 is TGTGCCATCAGCGGGACTAGCGGGTACAATGAGCAGTTCTTC.

This CDR3 is CASSKGQPPNTEAFF. In nucleotides, the CDR3 is TGTGCCAGCAGTAAAGGACAGCCTCCGAACACTGAAGCTTTCTTT. The genes are TRBV6-5 and TRBJ1-1; D may be TRBD1 (6 bases). The CDR3 is 15 amino acids. The V and J ends lost 5 bases and 1 base respectively, with 14 bases between them. Germline V CDR1 and CDR2: MNHEY, SVGAGI.

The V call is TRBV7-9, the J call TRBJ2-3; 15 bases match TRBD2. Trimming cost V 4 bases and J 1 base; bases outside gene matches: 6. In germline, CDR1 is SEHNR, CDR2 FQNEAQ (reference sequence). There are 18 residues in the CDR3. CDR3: CASSSGLAGGFGTDTQYF. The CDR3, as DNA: TGTGCCAGCAGCTCCGGACTAGCGGGAGGGTTCGGCACAGATACGCAGTATTTT.

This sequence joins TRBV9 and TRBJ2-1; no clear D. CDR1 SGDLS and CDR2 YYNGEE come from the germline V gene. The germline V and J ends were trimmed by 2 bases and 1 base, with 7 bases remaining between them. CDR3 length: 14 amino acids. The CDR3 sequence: CASSVEESYNEQFF. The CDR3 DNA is TGTGCCAGCAGCGTTGAGGAATCCTACAATGAGCAGTTCTTC.

The CDR3 here is CASSIRRDTQYF. The CDR3 coding sequence is TGTGCCAGTAGTATACGGCGGGATACGCAGTATTTT. The V and J genes are TRBV19 and TRBJ2-3; D unresolved. Germline CDR1 reads LNHDA; CDR2 reads SQIVND (reference sequence). Trimming shortened V by 2 bases and J by 6 bases, and 6 bases separated the two germline ends. The CDR3 runs 12 residues.

The CDR3 region is CASQSGTTSYEQYF. In DNA, the CDR3 is TGTGCCAGCCAATCCGGGACAACTAGCTACGAGCAGTACTTC. The chain combines TRBV6-5 with TRBJ2-7; maybe TRBD1 (6 bases). V lost 8 bases and J 3 bases, leaving 17 bases between the germline ends. This CDR3 spans 14 amino acids. The germline V gene encodes CDR1 MNHEY and CDR2 SVGAGI.

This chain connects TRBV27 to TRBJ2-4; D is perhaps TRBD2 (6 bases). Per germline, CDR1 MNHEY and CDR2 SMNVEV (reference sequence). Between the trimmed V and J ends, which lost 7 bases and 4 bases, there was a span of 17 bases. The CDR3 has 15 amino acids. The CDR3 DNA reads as TGTGCCAGCATGGCCCTAGCGTTGACGAAAAACATTCAGTACTTC. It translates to CASMALALTKNIQYF.

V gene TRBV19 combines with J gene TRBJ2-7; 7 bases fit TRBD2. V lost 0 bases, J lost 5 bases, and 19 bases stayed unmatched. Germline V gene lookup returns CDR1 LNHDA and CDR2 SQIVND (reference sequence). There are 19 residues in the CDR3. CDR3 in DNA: TGTGCCAGTAGTATAGATCTACCTAGCACCCCGGGACTAAGAAACGAGCAGTACTTC. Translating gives CASSIDLPSTPGLRNEQYF.

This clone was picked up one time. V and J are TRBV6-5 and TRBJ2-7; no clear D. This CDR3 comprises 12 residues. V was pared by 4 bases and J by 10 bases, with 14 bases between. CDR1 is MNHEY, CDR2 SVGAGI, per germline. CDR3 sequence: CASSSPSSRQYF. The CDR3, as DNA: TGTGCCAGCAGTTCCCCGAGCTCGCGCCAGTACTTC.

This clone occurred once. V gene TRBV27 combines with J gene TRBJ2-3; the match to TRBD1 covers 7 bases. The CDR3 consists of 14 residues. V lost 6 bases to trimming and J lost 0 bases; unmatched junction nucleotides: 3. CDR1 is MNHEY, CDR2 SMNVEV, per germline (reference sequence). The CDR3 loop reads CASRGQLSTDTQYF. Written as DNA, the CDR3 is TGTGCCAGCAGGGGACAGCTCAGCACAGATACGCAGTATTTT.

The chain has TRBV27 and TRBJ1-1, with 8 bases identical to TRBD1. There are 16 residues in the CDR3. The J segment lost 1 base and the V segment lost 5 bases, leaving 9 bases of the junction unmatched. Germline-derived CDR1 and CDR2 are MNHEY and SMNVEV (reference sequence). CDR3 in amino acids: CASSPMDRAGNTEAFF. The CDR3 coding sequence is TGTGCCAGCAGTCCTATGGACAGGGCCGGGAACACTGAAGCTTTCTTT.

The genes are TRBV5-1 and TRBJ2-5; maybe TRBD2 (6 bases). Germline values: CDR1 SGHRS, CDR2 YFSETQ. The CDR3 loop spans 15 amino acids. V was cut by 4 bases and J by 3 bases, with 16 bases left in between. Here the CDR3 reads CASSPLIAEEETQYF. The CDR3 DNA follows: TGCGCCAGCAGCCCTCTTATAGCGGAGGAAGAGACCCAGTACTTC.

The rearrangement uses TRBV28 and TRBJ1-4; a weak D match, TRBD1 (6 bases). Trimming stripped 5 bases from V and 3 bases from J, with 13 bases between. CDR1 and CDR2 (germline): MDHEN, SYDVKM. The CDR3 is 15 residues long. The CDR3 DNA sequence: TGTGCCAGCAGTCCCGAAGGGGGACCTAATGAAAAACTGTTTTTT. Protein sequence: CASSPEGGPNEKLFF.

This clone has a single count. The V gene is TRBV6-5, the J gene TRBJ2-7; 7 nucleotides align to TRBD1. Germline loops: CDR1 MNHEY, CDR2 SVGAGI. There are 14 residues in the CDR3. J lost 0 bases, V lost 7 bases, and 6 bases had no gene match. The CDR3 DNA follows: TGTGCCAGCACTAGGGACAGCTACTCCTACGAGCAGTACTTC. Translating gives CASTRDSYSYEQYF.

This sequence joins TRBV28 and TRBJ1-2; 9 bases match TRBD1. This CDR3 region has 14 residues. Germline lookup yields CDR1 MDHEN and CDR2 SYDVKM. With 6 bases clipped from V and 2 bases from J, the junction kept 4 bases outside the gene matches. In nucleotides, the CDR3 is TGTGCCAGCAGAATCACAGGGGGCAACTATGGCTACACCTTC. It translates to CASRITGGNYGYTF.

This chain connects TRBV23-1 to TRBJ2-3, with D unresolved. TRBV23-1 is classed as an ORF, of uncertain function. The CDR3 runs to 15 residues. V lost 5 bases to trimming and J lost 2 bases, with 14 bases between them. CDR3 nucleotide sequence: TGCGCCAGCAGTTCGAGGTTTTTCAACACAGATACGCAGTATTTT. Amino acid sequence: CASSSRFFNTDTQYF.

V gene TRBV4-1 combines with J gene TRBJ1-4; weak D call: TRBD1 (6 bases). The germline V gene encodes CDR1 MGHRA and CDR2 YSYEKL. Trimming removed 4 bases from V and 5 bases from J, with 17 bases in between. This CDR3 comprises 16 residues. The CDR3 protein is CASSPKGQIQNEKLFF. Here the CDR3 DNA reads TGCGCCAGCAGCCCAAAAGGACAGATACAAAATGAAAAACTGTTTTTT.

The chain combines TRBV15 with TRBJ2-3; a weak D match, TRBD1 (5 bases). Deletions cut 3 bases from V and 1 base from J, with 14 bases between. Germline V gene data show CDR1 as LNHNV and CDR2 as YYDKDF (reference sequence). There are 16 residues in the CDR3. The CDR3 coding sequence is TGTGCCACCAGCAGTAGTCCTGGGGCCCGCACAGATACGCAGTATTTT. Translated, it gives CATSSSPGARTDTQYF.

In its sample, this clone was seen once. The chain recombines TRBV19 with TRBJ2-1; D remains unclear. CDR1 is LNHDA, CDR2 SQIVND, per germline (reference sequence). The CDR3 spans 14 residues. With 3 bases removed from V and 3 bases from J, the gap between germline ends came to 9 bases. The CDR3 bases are TGTGCCAGTAGTATGGTATTAGTCTACAATGAGCAGTTCTTC. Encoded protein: CASSMVLVYNEQFF. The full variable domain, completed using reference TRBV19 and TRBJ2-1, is DGGITQSPKYLFRKEGQNVTLSCEQNLNHDAMYWYRQDPGQGLRLIYYSQIVNDFQKGDIAEGYSVSREKKESFPLTVTSAQKNPTAFYLCASSMVLVYNEQFFGPGTRLTVL.

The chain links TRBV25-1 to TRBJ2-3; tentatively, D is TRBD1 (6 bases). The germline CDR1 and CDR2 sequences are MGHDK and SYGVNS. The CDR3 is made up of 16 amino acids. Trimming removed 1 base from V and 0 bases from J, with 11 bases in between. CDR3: CASSEFGQSSTDTQYF. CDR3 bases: TGTGCCAGCAGTGAATTCGGACAGTCTAGCACAGATACGCAGTATTTT.

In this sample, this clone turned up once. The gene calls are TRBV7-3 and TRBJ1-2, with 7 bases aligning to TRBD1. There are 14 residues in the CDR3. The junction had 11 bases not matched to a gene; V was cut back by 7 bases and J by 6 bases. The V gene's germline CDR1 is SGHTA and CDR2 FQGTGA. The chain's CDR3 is CASTTPGGRDGYTF. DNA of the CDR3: TGTGCCAGCACCACCCCAGGGGGAAGGGATGGCTACACCTTC.